Below are 22 T cell receptor beta chains sequenced from a single sample in a study of post-analysis software for immune sequencing data. Findings and caveats of the study: TRBV5-6, TRBV5-1 and TRBV20-1 were among about 5 TRBV segments more frequent in patients than controls.

Their antigens remain unidentified. Unique molecular identifiers had been added to the TCR beta cDNA libraries. MiXCR was run by TCRdb on the PCR reads, yielding one entry per CDR3 protein. The table has about 540,000 distinct CDR3 sequences, around a third seen once. The specimen sequenced was blood. These receptors were taken from a girl aged 2-17 years with multiple sclerosis.

The sample holds many counts of this clonotype. The chain has TRBV7-8 and TRBJ2-5; 11 nucleotides match TRBD1. The CDR3 totals 14 residues. The germline CDR1 and CDR2 sequences are SGHVS and FQNEAQ. V shed 4 bases, J shed 4 bases, and the junction held 2 bases outside the gene matches. Here the CDR3 reads CASSSGTGGETQYF. CDR3 in DNA: TGTGCCAGCAGCTCTGGGACAGGGGGAGAGACCCAGTACTTC. Full variable domain (rest looked up from reference TRBV7-8 and TRBJ2-5): GAGVSQSPRYKVAKRGQDVALRCDPISGHVSLFWYQQALGQGPEFLTYFQNEAQLDKSGLPSDRFFAERPEGSVSTLKIQRTQQEDSAVYLCASSSGTGGETQYFGPGTRLLVL.

The V gene is TRBV7-8, the J gene TRBJ2-3, with D perhaps TRBD1 or TRBD2 (6 bases each). Germline V lookup: CDR1 SGHVS, CDR2 FQNEAQ. The CDR3 consists of 15 residues. The V gene lost 0 bases and the J gene lost 6 bases, with 13 bases spanning the gap. The CDR3 nucleotides are TGTGCCAGCAGCTTAGCCCCAGGGGCGGGGGATACGCAGTATTTT. Its translation is CASSLAPGAGDTQYF.

The chain employs TRBV29-1 and TRBJ2-3, with D unclear. CDR3 length equals 12 residues. The germline gives CDR1 SQVTM, CDR2 ANQGSEA. V lost 3 bases to trimming and J lost 6 bases, with 10 bases between them. CDR3 sequence reads: CSVDPGVDTQYF. The CDR3 DNA sequence: TGCAGCGTTGACCCAGGTGTGGATACGCAGTATTTT.

This clonotype was counted only a few times. V and J are TRBV20-1 and TRBJ1-5; the D gene is possibly TRBD1 (5 bases). The CDR3 is 15 residues long. Germline V gene data show CDR1 as DFQATT and CDR2 as SNEGSKA (reference sequence). The CDR3 coding sequence is TGCAGGGGAGGCCAGGGCTTTGATAGCAATCAGCCCCAGCATTTT. Residues: CRGGQGFDSNQPQHF.

This clonotype was observed a handful of times. The chain uses TRBV4-1 and TRBJ1-1, with 7 bases aligning to TRBD1. CDR3 length: 16 residues. The germline V gene has CDR1 MGHRA and CDR2 YSYEKL. J was trimmed by 1 base and V by 1 base; bases with no gene match: 6. The CDR3: CASSQAPGQRNTEAFF. The DNA for the CDR3 is TGCGCCAGCAGCCAAGCTCCGGGACAGCGGAACACTGAAGCTTTCTTT.

This clonotype occurred a few times. The J gene is TRBJ2-5, the V gene TRBV6-1; D is possibly TRBD2 (6 bases). Germline V lookup: CDR1 MNHNS, CDR2 SASEGT. With 6 bases removed from V and 11 bases from J, the gap between germline ends came to 16 bases. The CDR3 sequence is 12 residues long. The CDR3 nucleotides read TGTGCCAGCAGGCCTCGGGACTTAGAGCAGTACTTC. Residues: CASRPRDLEQYF.

This clonotype was recorded many times. The chain links TRBV20-1 to TRBJ2-7; 7 nucleotides match TRBD2. This CDR3 spans 16 amino acids. From germline, CDR1 is DFQATT and CDR2 SNEGSKA (reference sequence). V was clipped by 3 bases and J by 0 bases; unmatched bases: 11. CDR3 sequence reads: CSASDPKRGFSYEQYF. CDR3 nucleotide sequence: TGCAGTGCTAGCGACCCTAAGCGGGGATTCTCCTACGAGCAGTACTTC.

This clonotype was recorded a few times. The chain employs TRBV6-1 and TRBJ2-3; 14 nucleotides line up with TRBD2. Germline V CDR1 and CDR2: MNHNS, SASEGT. V was clipped by 4 bases and J by 5 bases; unmatched bases: 2. The CDR3 totals 15 residues. The CDR3 region has the DNA TGTGCCAGCAGTGGGACTAGCGGGGGGCGAGATACGCAGTATTTT. This codes for CASSGTSGGRDTQYF.

The chain joins TRBV27 to TRBJ2-7; perhaps TRBD1 as D (6 bases). Germline V lookup: CDR1 MNHEY, CDR2 SMNVEV (reference sequence). The CDR3 is made up of 14 amino acids. The V gene lost 7 bases and the J gene lost 2 bases, with 15 bases spanning the gap. CDR3 amino acids: CASNTGLTPYEQYF. The CDR3 bases are TGTGCCAGCAACACAGGGTTAACCCCCTACGAGCAGTACTTC.

This clonotype was seen a few times. The gene calls are TRBV20-1 and TRBJ2-1; D is ambiguous. Germline CDR1 is DFQATT and CDR2 is SNEGSKA (reference sequence). V shed 2 bases and J shed 9 bases, with 8 bases lying between them. The CDR3 extends over 11 amino acids. CDR3 region: CSARLAREQFF. CDR3 DNA sequence: TGCAGTGCTAGATTGGCACGTGAGCAGTTCTTC.

The V call is TRBV27, the J call TRBJ2-2; D ambiguous. CDR3 length: 13 amino acids. CDR1 and CDR2 from the germline V gene are MNHEY and SMNVEV (reference sequence). Between the trimmed V and J ends, which lost 3 bases and 6 bases, there was a span of 8 bases. CDR3 residues: CASSFDISGELFF. The CDR3 coding sequence is TGTGCCAGCAGTTTTGATATATCCGGGGAGCTGTTTTTT.

This chain connects TRBV12-3 or TRBV12-4 to TRBJ1-4; D is possibly TRBD1 (5 bases). This CDR3 is built from 11 residues. The DNA of the CDR3 is TGTGCGACCCGGGGGAATGAAAAACTGTTTTTT. Its translation is CATRGNEKLFF.

This clonotype was detected a few times. The CDR3 loop is CAISGPPLAGGTYEQYF. In DNA, the CDR3 is TGTGCCATCAGTGGGCCACCTCTAGCGGGGGGAACCTACGAGCAGTACTTC. This rearrangement joins TRBV10-3 to TRBJ2-7; TRBD2 aligns across 11 bases. This CDR3 is built from 17 residues. J was trimmed by 2 bases and V by 4 bases; bases with no gene match: 10. The germline gives CDR1 ENHRY, CDR2 SYGVKD.

In this sample, this clonotype turned up a few times. The rearrangement joins TRBV11-2 to TRBJ1-1; TRBD1 agrees at 8 bases. After removal of 1 base from V and 1 base from J, the junction contained 5 bases not matched to a gene. Germline V gene data show CDR1 as SGHAT and CDR2 as FQNNGV. CDR3 length: 16 residues. This chain's CDR3 is CASSLGKGTGNTEAFF. Written as DNA, the CDR3 is TGTGCCAGCAGCTTAGGAAAGGGGACAGGGAACACTGAAGCTTTCTTT.

With regard to this clonotype: A junction end diverges from the germline sequence, so it may reflect a read error. This chain joins TRBV2 and TRBJ2-5; D remains ambiguous. The CDR3 sequence is 11 residues long. CDR1 SNHLY and CDR2 FYNNEI come from the germline V gene. DNA of the CDR3: TGCGCCAGCAAACTACAAGAGACCCAGTACTTC. This codes for CASKLQETQYF.

The chain carries TRBV3-1 and TRBJ2-5; TRBD2 might be the D (7 bases). Germline V gives CDR1 LGHDT, CDR2 YNNKEL (reference sequence). Deletions cut 0 bases from V and 6 bases from J, with 14 bases between. CDR3 size: 15 residues. CDR3 DNA: TGTGCCAGCAGCCAAGATCGTCGGGGGGCCCAGACCCAGTACTTC. This encodes CASSQDRRGAQTQYF.

In its sample, this clonotype was seen a few times. The V call is TRBV5-1, the J call TRBJ1-2; TRBD1 matches at 8 bases. CDR3 length: 17 residues. V gave up 0 bases and J gave up 4 bases; unmatched junction bases: 11. The germline V gene encodes CDR1 SGHRS and CDR2 YFSETQ. CDR3 sequence: CASSLEGLSGGTYGYTF. The DNA of the CDR3 is TGCGCCAGCAGCTTGGAGGGGCTGTCAGGGGGCACCTATGGCTACACCTTC. The full variable domain, in which reference TRBV5-1 and TRBJ1-2 provide the parts outside the CDR3, is KAGVTQTPRYLIKTRGQQVTLSCSPISGHRSVSWYQQTPGQGLQFLFEYFSETQRNKGNFPGRFSGRQFSNSRSEMNVSTLELGDSALYLCASSLEGLSGGTYGYTFGSGTRLTVV.

The CDR3: CASSGLGGAEETQYF. In DNA, the CDR3 is TGTGCCAGCAGTGGCTTAGGGGGGGCCGAAGAGACCCAGTACTTC. This chain links TRBV2 with TRBJ2-5; a weak D match, TRBD2 (7 bases). The length of the CDR3 is 15 residues. V dropped 4 bases and J dropped 3 bases, with 15 bases sitting between them. The V gene's germline CDR1 is SNHLY and CDR2 FYNNEI.

This chain joins TRBV6-5 and TRBJ2-5; no definite D call. The CDR3 totals 16 residues. V was cut by 3 bases and J by 5 bases, with 19 bases left in between. CDR1 and CDR2 from the germline V gene are MNHEY and SVGAGI. CDR3 region: CASSYNEWADGETQYF. The CDR3 nucleotides are TGTGCCAGCAGTTATAACGAGTGGGCGGACGGGGAGACCCAGTACTTC.

This clonotype occurred a few times. V is TRBV7-8 and J is TRBJ2-1, with TRBD2 matching over 7 bases. The CDR3 consists of 15 residues. The junction had 6 bases not matched to a gene; V was cut back by 1 base and J by 6 bases. CDR1 is SGHVS and CDR2 is FQNEAQ in the germline V gene. The CDR3 spells CASSLGGRAGNEQFF. In DNA form, the CDR3 reads TGTGCCAGCAGCTTAGGTGGGAGGGCCGGCAATGAGCAGTTCTTC.

This chain links TRBV4-1 with TRBJ2-3; D is unclear. The ends were cut back, 3 bases at V and 2 bases at J, with 12 bases in the middle. Germline CDR1 reads MGHRA; CDR2 reads YSYEKL. The CDR3 runs to 15 residues. CDR3 nucleotide sequence: TGCGCCAGCAGCCAGGGTCCCATGGACACAGATACGCAGTATTTT. This translates into CASSQGPMDTDTQYF.

The chain carries TRBV2 and TRBJ2-1; no clear D gene. V shed 1 base and J shed 5 bases, with 9 bases lying between them. The CDR3 runs to 14 residues. CDR1 is SNHLY, CDR2 FYNNEI, per germline. The CDR3 coding sequence is TGTGCCAGCAGTGAAGGGTTCGGTGACAATGAGCAGTTCTTC. It is translated as CASSEGFGDNEQFF. The variable domain in full, completed from reference TRBV2 and TRBJ2-1, reads EPEVTQTPSHQVTQMGQEVILRCVPISNHLYFYWYRQILGQKVEFLVSFYNNEISEKSEIFDDQFSVERPDGSNFTLKIRSTKLEDSAMYFCASSEGFGDNEQFFGPGTRLTVL.